One T cell receptor (beta chain) is described in this entry. This record comes from a study of blood T cell repertoires in COVID-19. Background on the study: In each case, the material was cDNA or gDNA derived from T cells, B-cell-depleted T cells, or PBMCs.

The CDR3 loop spans 16 amino acids. Germline assignment: CDR1 LNHDA and CDR2 SQIVND (reference sequence). The V end was cut by 5 bases, the J end by 3 bases, with 16 bases between. In the study's own analysis: Using reference gene primer amplification, nucleated cell counts were estimated. The protocol was immunoSEQ multiplex PCR, while the TCRdb copy is restricted to in-frame clones and leaves out a portion. V and J calls and clone size are copied from that table; D and trimming were computed from the DNA. Of around 80,000 clones in the sample, about 81% were seen once. The V call is TRBV19, the J call TRBJ2-2; weak D call: TRBD2 (6 bases). Sample: peripheral blood. This receptor was identified in a human donor in a cohort sampled during active COVID-19. DNA for the CDR3: TGTGCCAGTAGTCGTACCGGGACTCCAGACACCGGGGAGCTGTTTTTT. It encodes CASSRTGTPDTGELFF.